This paragraph covers one T cell receptor beta chain sequence. The source of the sample is a study of T cell responses to AZD1222 COVID-19 vaccine. Method: immunoSEQ multiplex PCR; TCRdb's copy keeps in-frame clones and lacks some. The sample contains under 150,000 clones, more than 85% of which appear only once. The source material was peripheral blood, sampled on day 0 of AZD1222 vaccination. This receptor was taken from an adult in good health.

Written as DNA, the CDR3 is TGCGCCAGCAGCCCGTGGGGGACGCTCGACTCTGGAAACACCATATATTTT. Encoded protein: CASSPWGTLDSGNTIYF. V gene TRBV4-3 combines with J gene TRBJ1-3, with D possibly TRBD1 on 5 matching bases. V was shortened by 4 bases and J by 0 bases, with 16 bases between the two germline ends. Germline-derived CDR1 and CDR2 are LGHNA and YSLEER. The CDR3 runs to 17 residues.